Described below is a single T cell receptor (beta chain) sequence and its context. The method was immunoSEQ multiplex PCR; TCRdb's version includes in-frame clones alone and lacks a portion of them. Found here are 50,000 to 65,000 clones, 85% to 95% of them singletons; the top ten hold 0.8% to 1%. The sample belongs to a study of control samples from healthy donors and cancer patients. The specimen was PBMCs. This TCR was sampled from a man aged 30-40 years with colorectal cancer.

The CDR3 DNA reads TGTGCCAGCAGCTGGGACAGAGAGGGCTACACCTTC. This codes for CASSWDREGYTF. The chain joins TRBV5-4 to TRBJ1-2, with 7 bases aligning to TRBD1. The CDR3 contains 12 residues. With V trimmed by 3 bases and J by 8 bases, 4 bases remained unmatched. Germline V gene lookup returns CDR1 SGHNT and CDR2 YYREEE (reference sequence).